This record covers a single T cell receptor (beta chain). No antigen is known for it. This sample was taken from a study of cytomegalovirus exposure and HLA in healthy donors. V was shortened by 3 bases and J by 6 bases, with 8 bases between the two germline ends. Germline V CDR1 and CDR2: MGHRA, YSYEKL. This CDR3 is 12 amino acids long. Study-wide results and limits: More clonal expansion characterized HLA-associated TCR beta chains than equally common others in a later analysis. The likely explanation for a cluster of highly shared sequence variants was sequencing artifact. In an earlier analysis, about 87% or about 30%: the productive usage of most TCR beta V segments. Most sequenced TCRs were rare (though some public TCRs occurred in many donors).

13 Jbeta primers and 60 Vbeta primers were used for the PCR. Clones were read by immunoSEQ multiplex PCR, and TCRdb kept only the in-frame ones, dropping some. The data show approximately 190,000 clones, with around 80% seen just once and approximately 6.3% held by the top ten. V is TRBV4-1 and J is TRBJ1-1; no reliable D call. The receptor was isolated from a man aged 40-55 years in good health and CMV-seropositive. The sequenced sample consisted of PBMCs. The CDR3 DNA reads TGCGCCAGCAGCCAGGGGAGGGCTGAAGCTTTCTTT. Protein sequence: CASSQGRAEAFF.